This entry lists 32 T cell receptor beta chains sequenced from one sample in a study of Graves' ophthalmopathy and Graves' hyperthyroidism. From RNA, the CDR3 regions of TCR beta chains were amplified and sequenced. HTBI primers served in a first-round RT-PCR, which a second-round multiplex PCR followed. MiXCR was run by TCRdb on the multiplex PCR reads, yielding one entry per CDR3 protein. Here the sample spans 350,000 or so distinct CDR3 sequences, roughly 15% being singletons. Sequencing input: peripheral blood. These TCRs come from an adult man with Graves' ophthalmopathy.

This clonotype was seen repeatedly, ten times or more. The gene calls are TRBV20-1 and TRBJ1-2; tentative D call: TRBD1 (5 bases). Trimming cost V 1 base and J 2 bases, with 20 bases left between them. CDR1 DFQATT and CDR2 SNEGSKA come from the germline V gene (reference sequence). This CDR3 spans 17 amino acids. This CDR3 is CSARVGLTGPANYGYTF. The CDR3 DNA is TGCAGTGCTAGAGTGGGTCTCACAGGCCCGGCGAACTATGGCTACACCTTC.

This clonotype occurred a few times. The genes are TRBV28 and TRBJ1-5; 10 bases agree with TRBD1. The junction had 11 bases not matched to a gene; V was cut back by 5 bases and J by 7 bases. The CDR3 runs 16 residues. The germline CDR1 and CDR2 sequences are MDHEN and SYDVKM. The CDR3: CASSPHRTGGRQPQHF. For the CDR3, the DNA is TGTGCCAGCAGTCCACATAGGACAGGGGGACGGCAGCCCCAGCATTTT.

This clonotype was picked up many times. This chain links TRBV28 with TRBJ2-7, with D perhaps TRBD2 (5 bases). CDR3 length: 16 amino acids. Per germline, CDR1 MDHEN and CDR2 SYDVKM. Deletions cut 7 bases from V and 0 bases from J, with 19 bases between. CDR3 coding DNA: TGTGCCAGCAACCCAGCGGCTCCGAGGTACTCCTACGAGCAGTACTTC. Amino acid sequence: CASNPAAPRYSYEQYF.

The table lists this clonotype with a few counts. The rearrangement joins TRBV7-9 to TRBJ2-7; D assignment may be TRBD1 or TRBD2 (5 bases each). Germline loops: CDR1 SEHNR, CDR2 FQNEAQ (reference sequence). The CDR3 is made up of 14 amino acids. Trimming stripped 5 bases from V and 7 bases from J, with 18 bases between. The CDR3 nucleotides are TGTGCCAGCAGCCCCCAAGGGGAGTCTTGGGAGCAGTACTTC. It codes for CASSPQGESWEQYF.

For this clonotype: This clone may be a read error of a much larger clone one base away. V usage is TRBV11-2 and J usage is TRBJ2-5, with D maybe TRBD2 (6 bases). This CDR3 is built from 15 residues. Germline CDR1 and CDR2: SGHAT and FQNNGV. Here the CDR3 reads CANSFIGGHQETQYF. The CDR3 nucleotides read TGTGCCAACAGCTTCATCGGGGGACACCAAGAGACCCAGTACTTC.

The rearrangement joins TRBV6-1 to TRBJ2-7; a possible D gene is TRBD1 (5 bases). The CDR3 has 15 amino acids. The V gene lost 3 bases and the J gene lost 4 bases, with 16 bases spanning the gap. CDR1 MNHNS and CDR2 SASEGT come from the germline V gene. CDR3 protein: CASSEVTAQSYEQYF. In DNA form, the CDR3 reads TGTGCCAGCAGTGAGGTGACAGCACAAAGTTACGAGCAGTACTTC.

Concerning this clonotype itself: Mismatch with germline at one junction end may stem from a read error. The J gene is TRBJ1-1, the V gene TRBV6-1, with D unclear. CDR1 is MNHNS, CDR2 SASEGT, per germline. The CDR3 consists of 13 residues. This chain's CDR3 is CASRMTENTEACF. The CDR3 region has the DNA TGTGCCAGCAGGATGACGGAGAACACTGAAGCTTGCTTT.

The sample holds one count of this clonotype. V gene TRBV30 combines with J gene TRBJ2-7, with D perhaps matching TRBD1 (5 bases). CDR3 length: 12 amino acids. V was clipped by 0 bases and J by 12 bases, with 15 bases between them. In germline, CDR1 is GTSNPN, CDR2 SVGIG (reference sequence). The CDR3 loop is CAWSVMVGATYF. CDR3 bases: TGTGCCTGGAGTGTAATGGTAGGGGCCACGTACTTC.

This clonotype was counted between two and nine times. The V call is TRBV6-1, the J call TRBJ2-7; 11 bases match TRBD1. There are 14 residues in the CDR3. Losses at the gene ends were 6 bases for V and 3 bases for J; bases not matched to a gene: 4. Germline V gene data show CDR1 as MNHNS and CDR2 as SASEGT. CDR3 loop: CASRDRGRIYEQYF. The CDR3 nucleotides are TGTGCCAGCAGGGACAGGGGGCGAATCTACGAGCAGTACTTC.

This clonotype has more than one count but fewer than ten. V is TRBV5-1 and J is TRBJ2-5; D tentatively fits TRBD1 or TRBD2 (5 bases each). The CDR3 contains 14 residues. The ends were cut back, 3 bases at V and 9 bases at J, with 18 bases in the middle. Germline CDR1 reads SGHRS; CDR2 reads YFSETQ. CDR3 sequence reads: CASSYRDPGSAQYF. The CDR3 DNA reads TGCGCCAGCAGCTACCGGGACCCAGGGTCCGCCCAGTACTTC.

The rearrangement uses TRBV2 and TRBJ2-5; 8 bases are a match to TRBD2. V was pared by 3 bases and J by 2 bases, with 2 bases of the junction left unmatched. This CDR3 is 14 amino acids long. CDR1 and CDR2 from the germline V gene are SNHLY and FYNNEI. CDR3 DNA: TGTGCCAGCAGTGATACTAGCGGTCAAGAGACCCAGTACTTC. Translation gives CASSDTSGQETQYF.

This clonotype appeared many times. The chain is built from TRBV6-5 and TRBJ2-5, with 7 positions matching TRBD2. This CDR3 is 15 amino acids long. Germline lookup yields CDR1 MNHEY and CDR2 SVGAGI. Trimming cost V 2 bases and J 5 bases; bases outside gene matches: 8. The CDR3 region is CASSYGGGPTETQYF. The DNA of the CDR3 is TGTGCCAGCAGTTACGGGGGAGGGCCGACGGAGACCCAGTACTTC.

The chain links TRBV7-3 to TRBJ1-1; a possible D gene is TRBD1 (6 bases). Germline V gives CDR1 SGHTA, CDR2 FQGTGA. Trimming removed 5 bases from V and 1 base from J, with 14 bases in between. This CDR3 has 15 residues. CDR3 DNA sequence: TGTGCCAGCAGCCCTAACCCGGGGGCGAACACTGAAGCTTTCTTT. Amino acids: CASSPNPGANTEAFF. The full variable domain, with the rest looked up from reference TRBV7-3 and TRBJ1-1, is GAGVSQTPSNKVTEKGKYVELRCDPISGHTALYWYRQSLGQGPEFLIYFQGTGAADDSGLPNDRFFAVRPEGSVSTLKIQRTERGDSAVYLCASSPNPGANTEAFFGQGTRLTVV.

This chain uses TRBV28 with TRBJ1-5, with D maybe TRBD1 (6 bases). Germline V CDR1 and CDR2: MDHEN, SYDVKM. The V and J ends lost 5 bases and 5 bases respectively, with 19 bases between them. CDR3 length equals 16 residues. In nucleotides, the CDR3 is TGTGCCAGCAGTCAAGCCGGACAGACATATTATCAGCCCCAGCATTTT. This encodes CASSQAGQTYYQPQHF. The full variable domain, rest sourced from reference TRBV28 and TRBJ1-5, is DVKVTQSSRYLVKRTGEKVFLECVQDMDHENMFWYRQDPGLGLRLIYFSYDVKMKEKGDIPEGYSVSREKKERFSLILESASTNQTSMYLCASSQAGQTYYQPQHFGDGTRLSIL.

The sample holds many counts of this clonotype. The gene calls are TRBV5-5 and TRBJ1-1, with D perhaps TRBD1 (5 bases). Trimming shortened V by 0 bases and J by 4 bases, and 13 bases separated the two germline ends. The CDR3 runs 15 residues. CDR1 SGHKS and CDR2 YYEKEE come from the germline V gene (reference sequence). CDR3 in amino acids: CASSLARGRGTEAFF. The DNA for the CDR3 is TGTGCCAGCAGCTTGGCGCGGGGCCGGGGCACTGAAGCTTTCTTT.

The V gene is TRBV6-2 or TRBV6-3, the J gene TRBJ2-7, with 8 bases that match TRBD2. Germline V gene lookup returns CDR1 MNHEY and CDR2 SVGEGT. Trimming removed 8 bases from V and 0 bases from J; junction bases left unmatched: 6. The CDR3 is 14 residues long. The DNA for the CDR3 is TGTGCCAGCTTTCGCGGGGGGAGCTCCTACGAGCAGTACTTC. This gives the protein CASFRGGSSYEQYF.

This clonotype was counted ten times or more. The J gene is TRBJ2-7, the V gene TRBV27; perhaps D is TRBD1 or TRBD2 (5 bases each). CDR3 length: 14 amino acids. In germline, CDR1 is MNHEY, CDR2 SMNVEV (reference sequence). Deletions cut 6 bases from V and 2 bases from J, with 14 bases between. The CDR3: CASSAYGAAYEQYF. CDR3 nucleotides: TGTGCCAGCAGCGCTTACGGGGCAGCCTACGAGCAGTACTTC.

V is TRBV6-1 and J is TRBJ1-2; weak D call: TRBD1 (5 bases). V was trimmed by 5 bases and J by 2 bases, leaving 12 bases between them. The germline gives CDR1 MNHNS, CDR2 SASEGT. The CDR3 length is 14 residues. The CDR3 nucleotides read TGTGCCAGCAGTCGGGACGGCGGGAACTATGGCTACACCTTC. Protein: CASSRDGGNYGYTF.

This clonotype occurred many times. J is TRBJ2-5 and V is TRBV10-3, with TRBD2 matching 9 bases. The CDR3 runs 16 residues. Looked up from germline, CDR1 is ENHRY and CDR2 is SYGVKD. V lost 0 bases and J lost 4; bases outside the gene matches: 6. CDR3 sequence (DNA): TGTGCCATCAGTGAGTCTTTCCTAGCGGGGAGAGAGACCCAGTACTTC. This gives the protein CAISESFLAGRETQYF.

This clonotype was seen a few times. A much larger clone lies one base from this, so it may be a read error. The J gene is TRBJ2-5, the V gene TRBV5-1; D might be TRBD2 (6 bases). The CDR3 runs to 14 residues. V was cut by 0 bases and J by 4 bases, with 10 bases left in between. Germline V lookup: CDR1 SGHRS, CDR2 YFSETQ. The CDR3 region is CASSLGRGRETQYF. Here the CDR3 DNA reads TGCGCCAGCAGCTTGGGGCGGGGAAGAGAGACCCAGTACTTC.

The genes are TRBV12-3 or TRBV12-4 and TRBJ2-7; D is perhaps TRBD1 or TRBD2 (5 bases each). The ends were cut back, 9 bases at V and 6 bases at J, with 18 bases in the middle. The CDR3 is 13 amino acids. The CDR3 loop reads CASNRDQAGEQYF. CDR3 DNA: TGTGCCAGTAATAGGGACCAAGCAGGCGAGCAGTACTTC.

This clonotype was detected ten times or more. This chain joins TRBV4-3 and TRBJ2-5, with 7 nucleotides matching TRBD2. Germline V gene sequence: CDR1 LGHNA, CDR2 YSLEER. This CDR3 is 16 amino acids long. The trim removed 1 base at V and 2 bases at J, leaving 7 bases unmatched. The CDR3 DNA reads as TGCGCCAGCAGCCAAGGCATACGGGGGGATCAAGAGACCCAGTACTTC. Encoded protein: CASSQGIRGDQETQYF.

This clonotype has ten or more counts. V and J are TRBV19 and TRBJ1-1; 10 positions match TRBD1. CDR3 size: 15 residues. Unmatched junction bases numbered 7, after V lost 5 bases and J lost 4 bases. Germline-derived CDR1 and CDR2 are LNHDA and SQIVND (reference sequence). The CDR3 reads CASSYSDRGLTEAFF. CDR3 sequence (DNA): TGTGCCAGTAGTTATTCCGACAGGGGGCTCACTGAAGCTTTCTTT.

This clonotype was recorded only once. V gene TRBV27 combines with J gene TRBJ1-2; TRBD1 might be the D (5 bases). The CDR3 spans 13 residues. Germline V lookup: CDR1 MNHEY, CDR2 SMNVEV (reference sequence). The germline V and J ends were trimmed by 6 bases and 7 bases, with 15 bases remaining between them. The CDR3 protein is CASSSDWGIGYTF. The CDR3 region has the DNA TGTGCCAGCAGCAGTGACTGGGGCATTGGCTACACCTTC.

This clonotype came up many times. J is TRBJ2-4 and V is TRBV7-8; D call uncertain. The length of the CDR3 is 15 residues. Germline V lookup: CDR1 SGHVS, CDR2 FQNEAQ. The germline V and J ends were trimmed by 0 bases and 6 bases, with 12 bases remaining between them. The CDR3 here is CASSLARASGNIQYF. The CDR3 nucleotides are TGTGCCAGCAGCTTAGCGCGAGCTTCGGGAAACATTCAGTACTTC.

In its sample, this clonotype was seen many times. The chain has TRBV6-1 and TRBJ2-2; maybe TRBD1 (5 bases). From germline, CDR1 is MNHNS and CDR2 SASEGT. V was clipped by 5 bases and J by 5 bases, with 6 bases between them. CDR3 length: 12 residues. In DNA form, the CDR3 reads TGTGCCAGCAGTAGGGGTACCGGGGAGCTGTTTTTT. Protein product: CASSRGTGELFF.

This clonotype was seen a handful of times. This chain links TRBV29-1 with TRBJ1-1, with D unresolved. Germline loops: CDR1 SQVTM, CDR2 ANQGSEA. CDR3 length equals 12 residues. V lost 4 bases, J lost 1 base, and 7 bases lay in between. For the CDR3, the DNA is TGCAGCGTTGGCGACTCGAACACTGAAGCTTTCTTT. Translating gives CSVGDSNTEAFF.

The rearrangement uses TRBV6-5 and TRBJ2-7; 9 bases agree with TRBD1. This CDR3 has 15 residues. Germline CDR1 MNHEY, CDR2 SVGAGI. V was pared by 3 bases and J by 2 bases, with 5 bases of the junction left unmatched. CDR3: CASSYSGTGTYEQYF. CDR3 DNA sequence: TGTGCCAGCAGTTATTCTGGGACAGGGACCTACGAGCAGTACTTC.

This clonotype came up many times. The rearrangement links TRBV7-2 to TRBJ2-7, with TRBD2 identical over 7 bases. Trimming removed 5 bases from V and 2 bases from J; junction bases left unmatched: 12. There are 16 residues in the CDR3. Germline CDR1 and CDR2: SGHTA and FQGNSA. The CDR3: CASSPLGMGRAYEQYF. The CDR3 DNA follows: TGTGCCAGCAGCCCTCTAGGTATGGGGAGGGCCTACGAGCAGTACTTC.

This clonotype occurred many times. This chain joins TRBV5-1 and TRBJ2-7, with 7 bases identical to TRBD2. The germline V gene encodes CDR1 SGHRS and CDR2 YFSETQ. V trimming: 3 bases; J trimming: 6 bases; junction bases outside the gene matches: 12. This CDR3 comprises 15 residues. The chain's CDR3 is CASSSPGLGVREQYF. The CDR3 DNA reads as TGCGCCAGCAGCTCACCAGGACTAGGGGTCCGCGAGCAGTACTTC.

This clonotype has a count of ten or more. The J gene is TRBJ1-1, the V gene TRBV27; maybe TRBD1 (5 bases). This CDR3 contains 14 residues. Germline values: CDR1 MNHEY, CDR2 SMNVEV (reference sequence). V was cut by 7 bases and J by 5 bases, with 17 bases left in between. The CDR3: CASTAPGPKTEAFF. The CDR3 nucleotides read TGTGCCAGCACTGCCCCGGGACCGAAGACTGAAGCTTTCTTT.

In this sample, this clonotype turned up many times. This chain links TRBV20-1 with TRBJ2-7; the D gene is possibly TRBD1 (5 bases). V lost 5 bases, J lost 0 bases, and 17 bases lay in between. The CDR3 consists of 15 residues. Germline-derived CDR1 and CDR2 are DFQATT and SNEGSKA (reference sequence). The CDR3 sequence is CSAERGSASSYEQYF. CDR3 nucleotides: TGCAGTGCTGAAAGGGGCAGCGCGAGCTCCTACGAGCAGTACTTC.